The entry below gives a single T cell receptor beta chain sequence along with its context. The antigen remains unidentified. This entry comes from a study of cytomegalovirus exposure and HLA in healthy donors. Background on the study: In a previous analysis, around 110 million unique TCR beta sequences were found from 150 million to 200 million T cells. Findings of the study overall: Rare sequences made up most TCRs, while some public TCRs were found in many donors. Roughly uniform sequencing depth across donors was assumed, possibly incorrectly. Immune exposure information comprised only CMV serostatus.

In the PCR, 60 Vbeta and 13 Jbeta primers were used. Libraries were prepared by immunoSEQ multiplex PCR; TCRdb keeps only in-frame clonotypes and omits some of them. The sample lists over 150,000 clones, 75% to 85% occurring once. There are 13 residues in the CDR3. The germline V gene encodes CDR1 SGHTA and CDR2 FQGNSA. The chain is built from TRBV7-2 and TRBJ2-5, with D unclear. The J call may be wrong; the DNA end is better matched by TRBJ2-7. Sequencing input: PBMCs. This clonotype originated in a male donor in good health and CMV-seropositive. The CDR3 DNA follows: TGTGCCAGCAGCCTAGAAACGCCGTACGAGCAGTACTTC. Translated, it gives CASSLETPYEQYF.